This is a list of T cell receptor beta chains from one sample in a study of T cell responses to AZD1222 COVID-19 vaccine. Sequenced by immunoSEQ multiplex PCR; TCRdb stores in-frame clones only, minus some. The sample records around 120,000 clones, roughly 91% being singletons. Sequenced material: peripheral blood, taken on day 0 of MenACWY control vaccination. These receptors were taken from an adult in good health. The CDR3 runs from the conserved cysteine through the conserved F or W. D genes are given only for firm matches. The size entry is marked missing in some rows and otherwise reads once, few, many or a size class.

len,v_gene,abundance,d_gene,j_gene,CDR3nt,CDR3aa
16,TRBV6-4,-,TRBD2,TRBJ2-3,TGTGCCAGCAGTGAGAGAGCGGGAGCGAGCACAGATACGCAGTATTTT,CASSERAGASTDTQYF
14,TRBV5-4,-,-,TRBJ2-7,TGTGCCAGCAGCTTCGGCGGCCGTTACTACGAGCAGTACTTC,CASSFGGRYYEQYF
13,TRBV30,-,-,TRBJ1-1,TGTGCCTGGAGTGTACAAGGGGACACTGAAGCTTTCTTT,CAWSVQGDTEAFF
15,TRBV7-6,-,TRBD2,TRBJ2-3,TGTGCCAGCAGCTCGCGGGAGACGGGCACAGATACGCAGTATTTT,CASSSRETGTDTQYF
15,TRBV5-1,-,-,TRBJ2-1,TGCGCCAGCAGCTTGGTTGGGAGCGAGTACAATGAGCAGTTCTTC,CASSLVGSEYNEQFF
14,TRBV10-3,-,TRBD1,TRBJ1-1,TGTGCCATCAGATTACAGGGGAGTCGAACTGAAGCTTTCTTT,CAIRLQGSRTEAFF
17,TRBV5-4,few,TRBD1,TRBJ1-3,TGTGCCAGCAGCAGTTATAACAGGGGGATGTCTGGAAACACCATATATTTT,CASSSYNRGMSGNTIYF
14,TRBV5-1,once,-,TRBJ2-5,TGCGCCAGCAGCTTTAGGGCCCCCCAAGAGACCCAGTACTTC,CASSFRAPQETQYF
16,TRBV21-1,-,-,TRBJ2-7,TGTGCCAGCAGCAAAGAACGGAAGCAGGGGAGCTACGAGCAGTACTTC,CASSKERKQGSYEQYF
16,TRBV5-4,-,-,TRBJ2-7,TGTGCCAGCAGCTTGAATGGGGGAGGTATCTCCTACGAGCAGTACTTC,CASSLNGGGISYEQYF